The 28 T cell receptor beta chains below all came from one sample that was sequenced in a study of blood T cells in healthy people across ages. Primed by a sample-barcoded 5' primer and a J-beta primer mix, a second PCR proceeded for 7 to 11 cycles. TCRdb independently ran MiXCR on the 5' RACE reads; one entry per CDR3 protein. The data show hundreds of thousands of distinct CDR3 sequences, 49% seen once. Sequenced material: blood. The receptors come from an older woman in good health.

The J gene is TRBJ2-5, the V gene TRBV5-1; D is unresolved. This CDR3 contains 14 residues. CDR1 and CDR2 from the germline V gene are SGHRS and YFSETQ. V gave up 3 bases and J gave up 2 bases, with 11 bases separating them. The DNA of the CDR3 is TGCGCCAGCAGCTCGCAGGTACTACAAGAGACCCAGTACTTC. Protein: CASSSQVLQETQYF.

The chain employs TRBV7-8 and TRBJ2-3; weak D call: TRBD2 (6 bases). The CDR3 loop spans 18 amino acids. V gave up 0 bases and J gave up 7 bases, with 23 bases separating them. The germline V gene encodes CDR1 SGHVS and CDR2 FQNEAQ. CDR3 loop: CASSLALWGGPLTNTQYF. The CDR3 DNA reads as TGTGCCAGCAGCTTAGCCCTTTGGGGAGGACCACTCACTAATACGCAGTATTTT.

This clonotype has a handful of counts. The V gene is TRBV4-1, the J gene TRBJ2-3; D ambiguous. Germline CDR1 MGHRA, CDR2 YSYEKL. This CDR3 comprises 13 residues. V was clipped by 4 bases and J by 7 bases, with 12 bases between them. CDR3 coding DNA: TGCGCCAGCAGCCCAAACCTCGGGCATACGCAGTATTTT. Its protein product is CASSPNLGHTQYF.

CDR3 sequence: CASSRAGRETQYF. As DNA, the CDR3 is TGTGCCAGCAGCCGGGCAGGGCGGGAGACCCAGTACTTC. The chain recombines TRBV27 with TRBJ2-5; weak D call: TRBD1 (5 bases). Trimming took 6 bases from V and 5 from J, leaving 13 bases between them. The CDR3 has 13 residues. Germline CDR1 MNHEY, CDR2 SMNVEV (reference sequence).

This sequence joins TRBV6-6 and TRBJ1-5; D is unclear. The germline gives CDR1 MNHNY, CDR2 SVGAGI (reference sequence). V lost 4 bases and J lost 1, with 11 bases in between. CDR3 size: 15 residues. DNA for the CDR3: TGTGCCAGCAGTTTCCCATCGGGGAGCAATCAGCCCCAGCATTTT. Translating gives CASSFPSGSNQPQHF.

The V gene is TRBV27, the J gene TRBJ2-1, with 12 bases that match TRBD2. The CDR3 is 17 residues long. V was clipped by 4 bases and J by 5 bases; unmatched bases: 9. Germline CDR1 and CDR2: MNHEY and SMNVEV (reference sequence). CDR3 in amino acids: CASSSPSTSGGDNEQFF. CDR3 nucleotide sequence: TGTGCCAGCAGTTCTCCCTCGACTAGCGGGGGCGACAATGAGCAGTTCTTC.

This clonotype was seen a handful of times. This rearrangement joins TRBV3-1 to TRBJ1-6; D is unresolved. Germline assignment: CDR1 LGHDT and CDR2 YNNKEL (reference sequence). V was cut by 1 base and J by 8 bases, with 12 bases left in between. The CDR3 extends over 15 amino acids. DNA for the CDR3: TGTGCCAGCAGCCAAGTTTCCGGGGTTGATTCACCCCTCCACTTT. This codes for CASSQVSGVDSPLHF.

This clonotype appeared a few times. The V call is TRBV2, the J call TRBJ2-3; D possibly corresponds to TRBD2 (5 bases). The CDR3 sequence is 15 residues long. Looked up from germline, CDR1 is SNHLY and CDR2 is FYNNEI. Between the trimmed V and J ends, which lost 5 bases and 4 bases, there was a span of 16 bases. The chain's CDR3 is CASSPGISGADTQYF. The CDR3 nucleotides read TGTGCCAGCAGTCCCGGGATCTCGGGCGCAGATACGCAGTATTTT. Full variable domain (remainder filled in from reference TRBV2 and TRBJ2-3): EPEVTQTPSHQVTQMGQEVILRCVPISNHLYFYWYRQILGQKVEFLVSFYNNEISEKSEIFDDQFSVERPDGSNFTLKIRSTKLEDSAMYFCASSPGISGADTQYFGPGTRLTVL.

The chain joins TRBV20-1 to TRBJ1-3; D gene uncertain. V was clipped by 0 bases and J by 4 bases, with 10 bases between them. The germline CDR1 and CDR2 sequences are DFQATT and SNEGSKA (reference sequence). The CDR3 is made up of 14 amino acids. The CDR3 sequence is CSARDPGSGNTIYF. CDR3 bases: TGCAGTGCTAGAGATCCCGGGTCCGGAAACACCATATATTTT.

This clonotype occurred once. The CDR3 loop is CATGVAGDTGELFF. CDR3 nucleotides: TGTGCTACAGGGGTGGCTGGAGACACCGGGGAGCTGTTTTTT. This sequence joins TRBV12-3 or TRBV12-4 and TRBJ2-2, with 7 bases matching TRBD1. The CDR3 is made up of 14 amino acids.

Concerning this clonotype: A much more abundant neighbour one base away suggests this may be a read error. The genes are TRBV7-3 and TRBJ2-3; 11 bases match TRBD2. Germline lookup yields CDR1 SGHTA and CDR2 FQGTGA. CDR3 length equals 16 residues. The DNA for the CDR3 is TGTGCCAGCAGCTTATCGGCTAGCGGGAGGACAGGTACGCAGTATTTT. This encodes CASSLSASGRTGTQYF.

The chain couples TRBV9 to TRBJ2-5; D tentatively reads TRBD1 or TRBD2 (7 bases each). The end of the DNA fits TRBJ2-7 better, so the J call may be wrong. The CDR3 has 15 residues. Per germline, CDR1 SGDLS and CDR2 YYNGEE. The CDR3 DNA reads TGTGCCAGCAGCGGGGGAGGGGGCGGTTCCTACGAGCAGTACTTC. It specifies CASSGGGGGSYEQYF.

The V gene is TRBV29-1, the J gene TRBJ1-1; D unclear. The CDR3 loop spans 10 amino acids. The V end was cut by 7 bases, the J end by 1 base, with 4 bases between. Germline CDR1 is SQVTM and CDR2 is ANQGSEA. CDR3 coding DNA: TGCAGCGGCCGGAACACTGAAGCTTTCTTT. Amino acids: CSGRNTEAFF.

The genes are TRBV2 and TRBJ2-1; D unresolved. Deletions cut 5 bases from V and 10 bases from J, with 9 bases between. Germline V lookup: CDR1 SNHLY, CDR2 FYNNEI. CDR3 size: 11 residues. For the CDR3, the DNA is TGTGCCAGCAGTTTTAAAAGAGAGCAGTTCTTC. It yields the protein CASSFKREQFF.

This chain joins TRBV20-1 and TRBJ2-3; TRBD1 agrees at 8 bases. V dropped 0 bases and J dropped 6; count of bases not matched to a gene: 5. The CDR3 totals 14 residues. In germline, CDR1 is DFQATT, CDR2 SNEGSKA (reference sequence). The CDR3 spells CSAREDRGSDTQYF. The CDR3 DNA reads TGCAGTGCTAGAGAAGACAGGGGATCGGATACGCAGTATTTT.

The CDR3 protein is CASSGGRGKQFF. The CDR3 bases are TGTGCCAGCAGCGGAGGTAGGGGAAAGCAGTTCTTC. The gene calls are TRBV7-2 and TRBJ2-1, with D tentatively TRBD1 or TRBD2 (5 bases each). V was pared by 5 bases and J by 11 bases, with 13 bases between. Germline V gene lookup returns CDR1 SGHTA and CDR2 FQGNSA. This CDR3 has 12 amino acids.

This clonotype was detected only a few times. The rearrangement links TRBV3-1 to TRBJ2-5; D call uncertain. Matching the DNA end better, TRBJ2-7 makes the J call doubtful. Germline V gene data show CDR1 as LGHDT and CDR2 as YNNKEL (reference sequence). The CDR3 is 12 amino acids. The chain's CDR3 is CASSQVQYEQYF. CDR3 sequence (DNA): TGTGCCAGCAGCCAAGTGCAGTACGAGCAGTACTTC.

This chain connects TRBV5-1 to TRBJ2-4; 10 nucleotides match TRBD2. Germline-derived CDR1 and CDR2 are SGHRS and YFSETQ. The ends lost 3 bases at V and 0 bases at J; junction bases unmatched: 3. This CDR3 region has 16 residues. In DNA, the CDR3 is TGCGCCAGCAGCTACCTAGCGGGAGTAGCCAAAAACATTCAGTACTTC. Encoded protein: CASSYLAGVAKNIQYF.

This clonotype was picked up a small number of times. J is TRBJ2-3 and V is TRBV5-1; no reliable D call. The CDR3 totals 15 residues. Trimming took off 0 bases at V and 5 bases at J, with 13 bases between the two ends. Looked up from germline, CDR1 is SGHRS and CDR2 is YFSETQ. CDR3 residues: CASSLVGRLGDTQYF. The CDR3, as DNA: TGCGCCAGCAGCTTGGTTGGGCGTCTGGGAGATACGCAGTATTTT.

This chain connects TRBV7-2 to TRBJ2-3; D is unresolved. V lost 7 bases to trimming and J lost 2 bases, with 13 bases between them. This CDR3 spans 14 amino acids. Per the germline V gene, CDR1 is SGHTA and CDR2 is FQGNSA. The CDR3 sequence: CASIPLGFTDTQYF. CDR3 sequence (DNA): TGTGCCAGCATCCCCTTAGGCTTCACAGATACGCAGTATTTT.

CDR3 bases: TGCGCCAGCAGCTCAGCGGGAGGGGGCTCCTACAATGAGCAGTTCTTC. Protein: CASSSAGGGSYNEQFF. This chain links TRBV5-1 with TRBJ2-1; TRBD2 matches 10 bases. Looked up from germline, CDR1 is SGHRS and CDR2 is YFSETQ. The V segment lost 3 bases and the J segment 0 bases; nucleotides outside the gene matches: 3. The CDR3 loop spans 16 amino acids.

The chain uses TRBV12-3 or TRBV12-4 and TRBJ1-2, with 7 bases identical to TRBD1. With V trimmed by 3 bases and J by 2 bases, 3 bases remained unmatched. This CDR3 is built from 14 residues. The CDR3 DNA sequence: TGTGCCAGCAGTTTGGAGGGGGCGAACTATGGCTACACCTTC. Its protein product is CASSLEGANYGYTF.

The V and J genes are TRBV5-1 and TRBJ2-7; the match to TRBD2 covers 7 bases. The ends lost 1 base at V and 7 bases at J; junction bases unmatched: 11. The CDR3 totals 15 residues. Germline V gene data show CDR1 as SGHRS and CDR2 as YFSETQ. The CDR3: CASSLTSVSYNEQYF. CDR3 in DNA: TGCGCCAGCAGCTTGACTAGCGTTAGCTACAATGAGCAGTACTTC.

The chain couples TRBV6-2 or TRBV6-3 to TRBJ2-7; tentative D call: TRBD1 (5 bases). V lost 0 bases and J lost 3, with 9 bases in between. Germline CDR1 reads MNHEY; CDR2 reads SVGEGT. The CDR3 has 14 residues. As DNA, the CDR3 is TGTGCCAGCAGTTACTCCCAGGGTAACTACGAGCAGTACTTC. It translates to CASSYSQGNYEQYF.

The CDR3 spells CSAQPQSSGQFF. The CDR3 DNA reads as TGCAGTGCCCAACCCCAAAGCAGTGGGCAGTTCTTC. V usage is TRBV20-1 and J usage is TRBJ2-1; D is uncertain. V was trimmed by 6 bases and J by 12 bases, leaving 18 bases between them. The CDR3 is 12 amino acids. Germline-derived CDR1 and CDR2 are DFQATT and SNEGSKA (reference sequence).

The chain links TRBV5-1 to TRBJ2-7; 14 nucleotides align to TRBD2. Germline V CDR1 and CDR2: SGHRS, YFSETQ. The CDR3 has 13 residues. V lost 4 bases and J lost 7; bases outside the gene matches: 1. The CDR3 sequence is CASSGTSGGEQYF. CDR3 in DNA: TGCGCCAGCAGCGGGACTAGCGGGGGTGAGCAGTACTTC.

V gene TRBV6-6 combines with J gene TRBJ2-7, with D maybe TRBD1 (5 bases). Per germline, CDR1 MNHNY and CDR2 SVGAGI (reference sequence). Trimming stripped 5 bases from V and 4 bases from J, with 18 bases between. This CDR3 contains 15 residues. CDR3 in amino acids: CASSRGPEGRYEQYF. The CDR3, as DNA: TGTGCCAGCAGTAGGGGCCCCGAAGGTAGATACGAGCAGTACTTC.

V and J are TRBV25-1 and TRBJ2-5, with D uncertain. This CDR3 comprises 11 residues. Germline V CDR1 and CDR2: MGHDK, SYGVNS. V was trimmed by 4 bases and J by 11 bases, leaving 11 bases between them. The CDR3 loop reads CASSAPNEQYF. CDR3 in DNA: TGTGCCAGCAGTGCCCCCAATGAGCAGTACTTC.